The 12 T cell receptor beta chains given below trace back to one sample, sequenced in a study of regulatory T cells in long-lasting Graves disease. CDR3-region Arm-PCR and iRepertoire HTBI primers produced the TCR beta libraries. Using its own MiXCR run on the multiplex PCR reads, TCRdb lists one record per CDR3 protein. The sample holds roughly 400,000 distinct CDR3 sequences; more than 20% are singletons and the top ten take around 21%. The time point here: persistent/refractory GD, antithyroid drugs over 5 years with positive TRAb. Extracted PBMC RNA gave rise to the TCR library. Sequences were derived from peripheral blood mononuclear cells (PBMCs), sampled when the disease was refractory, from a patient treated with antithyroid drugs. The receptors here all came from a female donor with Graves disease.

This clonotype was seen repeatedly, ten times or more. CDR3 DNA: TGTGCCAGCAGTTTCCGGAATGAAAAACTGTTTTTT. Protein: CASSFRNEKLFF. The V call is TRBV28, the J call TRBJ1-4, with D hard to call. The V end was cut by 3 bases, the J end by 5 bases, with 4 bases between. Per germline, CDR1 MDHEN and CDR2 SYDVKM. The CDR3 has 12 amino acids.

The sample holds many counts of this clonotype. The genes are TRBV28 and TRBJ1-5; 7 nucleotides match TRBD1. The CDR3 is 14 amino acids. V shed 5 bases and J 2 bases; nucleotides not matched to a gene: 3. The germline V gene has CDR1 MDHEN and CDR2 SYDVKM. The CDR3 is CASSLGTGNQPQHF. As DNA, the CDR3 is TGTGCCAGCAGTCTAGGGACAGGCAATCAGCCCCAGCATTTT. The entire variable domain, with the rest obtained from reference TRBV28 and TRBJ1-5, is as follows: DVKVTQSSRYLVKRTGEKVFLECVQDMDHENMFWYRQDPGLGLRLIYFSYDVKMKEKGDIPEGYSVSREKKERFSLILESASTNQTSMYLCASSLGTGNQPQHFGDGTRLSIL.

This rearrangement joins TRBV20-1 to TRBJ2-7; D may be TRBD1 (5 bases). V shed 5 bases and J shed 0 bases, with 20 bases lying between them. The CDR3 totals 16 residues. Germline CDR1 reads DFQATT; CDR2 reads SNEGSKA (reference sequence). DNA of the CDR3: TGCAGTGCTTCAAACTTAGGACACTTCCTCTCCTACGAGCAGTACTTC. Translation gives CSASNLGHFLSYEQYF.

CDR3: CASSPLAEMGEAFF. CDR3 in DNA: TGTGCCAGCTCACCACTGGCAGAAATGGGTGAAGCTTTCTTT. The chain couples TRBV18 to TRBJ1-1, with D uncertain. Germline lookup yields CDR1 KGHSH and CDR2 LQKENI. Trimming shortened V by 1 base and J by 7 bases, and 13 bases separated the two germline ends. The CDR3 totals 14 residues. Using reference TRBV18 and TRBJ1-1 for the parts outside the CDR3, the full variable domain is NAGVMQNPRHLVRRRGQEARLRCSPMKGHSHVYWYRQLPEEGLKFMVYLQKENIIDESGMPKERFSAEFPKEGPSILRIQQVVRGDSAAYFCASSPLAEMGEAFFGQGTRLTVV.

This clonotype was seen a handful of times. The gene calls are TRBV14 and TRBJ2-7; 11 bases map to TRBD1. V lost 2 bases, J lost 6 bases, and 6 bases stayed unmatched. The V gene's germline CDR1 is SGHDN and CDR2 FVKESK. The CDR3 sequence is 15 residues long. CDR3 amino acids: CASSQPDRGRFEQYF. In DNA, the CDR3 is TGTGCCAGCAGCCAACCGGACAGGGGGCGATTCGAGCAGTACTTC.

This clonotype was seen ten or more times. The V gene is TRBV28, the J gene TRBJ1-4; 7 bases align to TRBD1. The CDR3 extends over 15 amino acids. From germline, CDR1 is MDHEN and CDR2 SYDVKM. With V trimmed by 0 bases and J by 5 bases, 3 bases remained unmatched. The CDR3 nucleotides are TGTGCCAGCAGTTTATGGGGACAGTTAAATGAAAAACTGTTTTTT. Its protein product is CASSLWGQLNEKLFF.

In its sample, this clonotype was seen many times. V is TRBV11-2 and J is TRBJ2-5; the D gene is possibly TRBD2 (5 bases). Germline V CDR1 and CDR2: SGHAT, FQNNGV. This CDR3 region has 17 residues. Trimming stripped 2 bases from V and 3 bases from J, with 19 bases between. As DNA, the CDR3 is TGTGCCAGCAGCTTAAGGCTCGGGGTTCTCCATAAAGAGACCCAGTACTTC. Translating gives CASSLRLGVLHKETQYF.

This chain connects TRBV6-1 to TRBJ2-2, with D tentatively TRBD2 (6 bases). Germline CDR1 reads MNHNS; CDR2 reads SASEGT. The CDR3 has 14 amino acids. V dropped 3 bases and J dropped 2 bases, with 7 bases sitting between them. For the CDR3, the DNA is TGTGCCAGCAGTGAGGGACTCAACACCGGGGAGCTGTTTTTT. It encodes CASSEGLNTGELFF.

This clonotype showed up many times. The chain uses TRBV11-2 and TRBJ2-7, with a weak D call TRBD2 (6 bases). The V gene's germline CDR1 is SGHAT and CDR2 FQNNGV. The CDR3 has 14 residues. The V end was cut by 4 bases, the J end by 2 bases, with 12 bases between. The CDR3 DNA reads TGTGCCAGCAGCTGGGACTCGTACACCTACGAGCAGTACTTC. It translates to CASSWDSYTYEQYF.

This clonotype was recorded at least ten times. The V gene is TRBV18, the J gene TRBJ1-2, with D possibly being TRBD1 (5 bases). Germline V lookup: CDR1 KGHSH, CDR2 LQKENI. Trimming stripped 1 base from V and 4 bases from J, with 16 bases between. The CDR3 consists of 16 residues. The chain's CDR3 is CASSPLGQGGGYGYTF. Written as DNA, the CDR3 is TGTGCCAGCTCACCACTGGGCCAGGGAGGCGGCTATGGCTACACCTTC.

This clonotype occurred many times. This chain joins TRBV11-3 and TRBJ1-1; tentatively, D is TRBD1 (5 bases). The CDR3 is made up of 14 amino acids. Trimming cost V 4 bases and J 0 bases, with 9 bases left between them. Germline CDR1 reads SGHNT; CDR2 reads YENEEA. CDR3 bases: TGTGCCAGCAGCTCCGGGGGGGTGAACACTGAAGCTTTCTTT. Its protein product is CASSSGGVNTEAFF.

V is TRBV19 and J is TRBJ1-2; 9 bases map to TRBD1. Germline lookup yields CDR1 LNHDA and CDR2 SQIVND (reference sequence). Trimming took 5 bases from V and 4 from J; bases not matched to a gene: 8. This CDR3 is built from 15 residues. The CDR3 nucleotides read TGTGCCAGTAGTCCCCGGACAGGGGCGTCCTATGGCTACACCTTC. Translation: CASSPRTGASYGYTF. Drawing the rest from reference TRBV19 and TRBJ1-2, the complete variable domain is DGGITQSPKYLFRKEGQNVTLSCEQNLNHDAMYWYRQDPGQGLRLIYYSQIVNDFQKGDIAEGYSVSREKKESFPLTVTSAQKNPTAFYLCASSPRTGASYGYTFGSGTRLTVV.